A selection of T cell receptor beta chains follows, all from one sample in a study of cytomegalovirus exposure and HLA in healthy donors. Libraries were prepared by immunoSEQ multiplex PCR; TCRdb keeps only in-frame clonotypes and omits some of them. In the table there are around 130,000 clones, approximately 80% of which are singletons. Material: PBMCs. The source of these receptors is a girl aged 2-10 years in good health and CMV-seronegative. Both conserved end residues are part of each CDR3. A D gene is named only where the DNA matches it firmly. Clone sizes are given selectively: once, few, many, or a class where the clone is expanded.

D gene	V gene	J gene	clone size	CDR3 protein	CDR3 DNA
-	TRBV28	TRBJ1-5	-	CASRPDYSNQPQHF	TGTGCCAGCAGACCAGATTATAGCAATCAGCCCCAGCATTTT
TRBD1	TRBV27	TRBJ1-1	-	CASSLDREGEAFF	TGTGCCAGCAGTCTTGACAGGGAAGGGGAAGCTTTCTTT
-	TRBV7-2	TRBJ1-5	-	CASSFGSVGNQPQHF	TGTGCCAGCAGCTTTGGGAGTGTTGGCAATCAGCCCCAGCATTTT
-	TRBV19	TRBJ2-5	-	CASSIPGTQETQYF	TGTGCCAGTAGTATCCCGGGAACACAAGAGACCCAGTACTTC
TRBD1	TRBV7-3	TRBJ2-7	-	CASGQGAGDEQYF	TGTGCCAGCGGGCAGGGGGCTGGGGACGAGCAGTACTTC
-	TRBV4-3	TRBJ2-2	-	CASSPGLGRTGELFF	TGCGCCAGCAGCCCGGGTCTGGGGAGGACCGGGGAGCTGTTTTTT
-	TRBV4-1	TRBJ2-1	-	CASSQEGGARIDEQFF	TGCGCCAGCAGCCAAGAGGGGGGGGCCCGTATCGATGAGCAGTTCTTC
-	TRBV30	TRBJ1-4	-	CAWSRAEKLFF	TGTGCCTGGAGTAGAGCAGAAAAACTGTTTTTT
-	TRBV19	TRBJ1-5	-	CASSSDRVYSNQPQHF	TGTGCCAGTAGTTCGGACAGAGTTTATAGCAATCAGCCCCAGCATTTT
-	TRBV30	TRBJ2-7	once	CAWSAGASEQYF	TGTGCCTGGAGTGCGGGAGCATCCGAGCAGTACTTC
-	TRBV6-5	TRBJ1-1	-	CASSYQGSYTNTEAFF	TGTGCCAGCAGTTACCAGGGGTCCTATACGAACACTGAAGCTTTCTTT
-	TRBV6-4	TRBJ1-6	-	CARGRRSPLHF	TGTGCCAGGGGGCGCCGGTCACCCCTCCACTTT
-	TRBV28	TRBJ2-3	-	CASSFLRTGTDTQYF	TGTGCCAGCAGTTTCCTGCGGACTGGCACAGATACGCAGTATTTT
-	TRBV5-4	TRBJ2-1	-	CASSPTGSYNEQFF	TGTGCCAGCAGCCCTACGGGAAGCTACAATGAGCAGTTCTTC
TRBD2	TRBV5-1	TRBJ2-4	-	CASSISGLAEKNIQYF	TGCGCCAGCAGCATATCGGGACTAGCGGAAAAAAACATTCAGTACTTC
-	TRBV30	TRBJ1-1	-	CAWSPRRTEAFF	TGTGCCTGGAGTCCAAGGAGAACGGAAGCTTTCTTT
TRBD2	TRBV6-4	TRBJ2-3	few	CASSASGSTDTQYF	TGTGCCAGCAGTGCTAGCGGGAGCACAGATACGCAGTATTTT
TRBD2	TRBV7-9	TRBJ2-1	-	CASSTLLAGVGGEQFF	TGTGCCAGCAGCACTCTCCTAGCGGGGGTTGGGGGGGAGCAGTTCTTC
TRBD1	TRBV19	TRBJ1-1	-	CASAWGQGLTEAFF	TGTGCCAGTGCCTGGGGACAGGGCCTTACTGAAGCTTTCTTT
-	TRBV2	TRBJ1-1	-	CASRDRDFAEAFF	TGTGCCAGCAGAGACCGTGACTTCGCTGAAGCTTTCTTT
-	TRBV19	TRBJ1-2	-	CATQDSAIYGYTF	TGTGCCACCCAGGACAGCGCTATCTATGGCTACACCTTC
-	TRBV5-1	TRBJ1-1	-	CASSYHTSTEAFF	TGCGCCAGCAGCTACCACACCAGCACTGAAGCTTTCTTT
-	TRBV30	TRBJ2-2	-	CAWSLAGANTGELFF	TGTGCCTGGAGTTTGGCGGGGGCCAACACCGGGGAGCTGTTTTTT
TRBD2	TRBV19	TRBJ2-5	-	CASSIGLAGGQETQYF	TGTGCCAGTAGTATAGGACTAGCGGGAGGGCAAGAGACCCAGTACTTC
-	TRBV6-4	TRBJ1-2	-	CASSDGQGNGYTF	TGTGCCAGCAGTGATGGTCAGGGAAATGGCTACACCTTC
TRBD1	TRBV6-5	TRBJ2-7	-	CASSRTGAPYEQYF	TGTGCCAGCAGTCGCACAGGGGCCCCGTACGAGCAGTACTTC
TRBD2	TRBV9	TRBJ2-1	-	CASSAGVTSADEQFF	TGTGCCAGCAGCGCAGGGGTGACTAGCGCAGATGAGCAGTTCTTC
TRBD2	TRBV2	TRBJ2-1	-	CASSDGSSGRASDEQFF	TGTGCCAGCAGTGATGGGTCTAGCGGGAGGGCCAGTGATGAGCAGTTCTTC
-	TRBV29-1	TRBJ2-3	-	CSVAYRDSTDTQYF	TGCAGCGTTGCGTACAGAGATAGCACAGATACGCAGTATTTT